A single sample gave rise to the 26 T cell receptor beta chains below, sequenced in a study of cytomegalovirus exposure and HLA in healthy donors. PCR employed 60 Vbeta and 13 Jbeta primers. Repertoires were generated with immunoSEQ multiplex PCR, while TCRdb's copy carries only in-frame clones and drops some. The sample has 150,000 to 200,000 clones, around 83% seen once; the top ten hold less than 1.1%. The sequencing sample was made of PBMCs. The receptors were gathered from a woman between 40 and 55 years old in good health and CMV-seronegative.

The V gene is TRBV6-1, the J gene TRBJ2-5; perhaps TRBD1 as D (5 bases). The CDR3 covers 15 residues. Germline lookup yields CDR1 MNHNS and CDR2 SASEGT. V lost 4 bases, J lost 1 base, and 13 bases lay in between. The CDR3 sequence: CASSATRVAQETQYF. The CDR3 DNA is TGTGCCAGCAGTGCGACCAGGGTGGCCCAAGAGACCCAGTACTTC.

This sequence joins TRBV9 and TRBJ2-2; 11 bases agree with TRBD2. CDR1 and CDR2 from the germline V gene are SGDLS and YYNGEE. The V and J ends lost 3 bases and 2 bases, in that order; junction bases with no gene match: 6. CDR3 length: 17 residues. The CDR3 sequence: CASSGSTSGANTGELFF. In DNA form, the CDR3 reads TGTGCCAGCAGCGGTTCGACTAGCGGGGCCAACACCGGGGAGCTGTTTTTT.

The J gene is TRBJ1-1, the V gene TRBV10-2; D might be TRBD1 (5 bases). Germline loops: CDR1 WSHSY, CDR2 SAAADI. The ends were cut back, 0 bases at V and 4 bases at J, with 9 bases in the middle. This CDR3 is 14 amino acids long. The CDR3 coding sequence is TGCGCCAGCAGTGAGTCAGGGGTATTCACTGAAGCTTTCTTT. This sequence encodes CASSESGVFTEAFF.

The chain joins TRBV19 to TRBJ2-1; no clear D. Germline CDR1 and CDR2: LNHDA and SQIVND (reference sequence). Deletions cut 0 bases from V and 10 bases from J, with 4 bases between. The CDR3 is 11 amino acids. The CDR3: CASSIDGEQFF. The DNA for the CDR3 is TGTGCCAGTAGTATAGACGGGGAGCAGTTCTTC.

V is TRBV6-6 and J is TRBJ2-7; the D gene is possibly TRBD2 (6 bases). Trimming took off 0 bases at V and 5 bases at J, with 11 bases between the two ends. The CDR3 totals 14 residues. Germline V gives CDR1 MNHNY, CDR2 SVGAGI (reference sequence). For the CDR3, the DNA is TGTGCCAGCAGTTACTCGGGACTTTTCGACGAGCAGTACGTC. It codes for CASSYSGLFDEQYV.

This clone occurred a few times. Different DNA sequences within this sample yield the same CDR3. The J gene is TRBJ1-2, the V gene TRBV7-9; D is uncertain. Deletions cut 5 bases from V and 8 bases from J, with 9 bases between. The CDR3 extends over 11 amino acids. Per germline, CDR1 SEHNR and CDR2 FQNEAQ (reference sequence). In nucleotides, the CDR3 is TGTGCCAGCAGCCCTAGCGAAGGCTACACCTTC. It is translated as CASSPSEGYTF. Together with reference TRBV7-9 and TRBJ1-2, the CDR3 gives the full variable domain: DTGVSQNPRHKITKRGQNVTFRCDPISEHNRLYWYRQTLGQGPEFLTYFQNEAQLEKSRLLSDRFSAERPKGSFSTLEIQRTEQGDSAMYLCASSPSEGYTFGSGTRLTVV.

This clone showed up just a few times. CDR3 bases: TGTGCCAGCAGCATTAGCGGCGGGAGAGGCACCGGGGAGCTGTTTTTT. As protein: CASSISGGRGTGELFF. The gene calls are TRBV7-9 and TRBJ2-2; 7 positions agree with TRBD2. This CDR3 region has 16 residues. In germline, CDR1 is SEHNR, CDR2 FQNEAQ (reference sequence). The trim removed 5 bases at V and 4 bases at J, leaving 10 bases unmatched. Filled out from reference TRBV7-9 and TRBJ2-2, the complete variable domain reads DTGVSQNPRHKITKRGQNVTFRCDPISEHNRLYWYRQTLGQGPEFLTYFQNEAQLEKSRLLSDRFSAERPKGSFSTLEIQRTEQGDSAMYLCASSISGGRGTGELFFGEGSRLTVL.

The rearrangement links TRBV27 to TRBJ2-1; TRBD2 agrees at 7 bases. With 2 bases clipped from V and 10 bases from J, the junction kept 5 bases outside the gene matches. The length of the CDR3 is 13 residues. Germline V lookup: CDR1 MNHEY, CDR2 SMNVEV (reference sequence). The CDR3 sequence: CASSLAGLWEQFF. Written as DNA, the CDR3 is TGTGCCAGCAGTTTAGCGGGACTATGGGAGCAGTTCTTC.

This clone was seen once. This chain connects TRBV9 to TRBJ1-2, with no clear D. The V end lost 2 bases, the J end lost 0 bases, and 20 bases lay between the germline ends. Germline CDR1 is SGDLS and CDR2 is YYNGEE. The CDR3 runs to 18 residues. The CDR3 protein is CASSVRPKPQRSNYGYTF. CDR3 coding DNA: TGTGCCAGCAGCGTGAGGCCGAAGCCCCAGAGATCTAACTATGGCTACACCTTC.

V usage is TRBV15 and J usage is TRBJ2-5, with TRBD2 matching over 8 bases. This CDR3 is built from 14 residues. V was clipped by 1 base and J by 5 bases; unmatched bases: 3. Germline V gives CDR1 LNHNV, CDR2 YYDKDF (reference sequence). CDR3 DNA sequence: TGTGCCACCAGCAGAGCAAAGCGGGAGGAGACCCAGTACTTC. This translates into CATSRAKREETQYF.

Points on this clone: The junction differs from germline at one of its ends, possibly a read error. The V call is TRBV7-9, the J call TRBJ2-1, with 8 nucleotides matching TRBD2. Germline assignment: CDR1 SEHNR and CDR2 FQNEAQ (reference sequence). The CDR3 length is 13 residues. The CDR3 loop reads CSSSPGGVDEQFF. CDR3 bases: TGTTCCAGCAGCCCCGGGGGGGTCGATGAGCAGTTCTTC.

V and J are TRBV5-6 and TRBJ1-1, with D maybe TRBD1 (5 bases). V lost 5 bases and J 2 bases, leaving 10 bases between the germline ends. The germline CDR1 and CDR2 sequences are SGHDT and YYEEEE. The CDR3 totals 13 residues. The CDR3 DNA reads TGTGCCAGCAGGTGGGGCTCTAACACTGAAGCTTTCTTT. Its translation: CASRWGSNTEAFF.

This clone was seen only a few times. V is TRBV7-2 and J is TRBJ2-3; 10 nucleotides align to TRBD2. With 1 base clipped from V and 7 bases from J, the junction kept 14 bases outside the gene matches. The CDR3 is 18 residues long. Germline V CDR1 and CDR2: SGHTA, FQGNSA. The CDR3 nucleotides read TGTGCCAGCAGCTTAGGACTAGCGGGCCGCCGGAAGGGGAATACGCAGTATTTT. Its translation: CASSLGLAGRRKGNTQYF. Filled out from reference TRBV7-2 and TRBJ2-3, the complete variable domain reads GAGVSQSPSNKVTEKGKDVELRCDPISGHTALYWYRQSLGQGLEFLIYFQGNSAPDKSGLPSDRFSAERTGGSVSTLTIQRTQQEDSAVYLCASSLGLAGRRKGNTQYFGPGTRLTVL.

The rearrangement links TRBV7-2 to TRBJ2-1; a weak D match, TRBD2 (5 bases). Germline-derived CDR1 and CDR2 are SGHTA and FQGNSA. V dropped 5 bases and J dropped 7 bases, with 18 bases sitting between them. The length of the CDR3 is 15 residues. CDR3: CASSPQRTSLNEQFF. The CDR3 DNA reads TGTGCCAGCAGCCCCCAGAGGACTTCTTTGAATGAGCAGTTCTTC. Drawing the rest from reference TRBV7-2 and TRBJ2-1, the complete variable domain is GAGVSQSPSNKVTEKGKDVELRCDPISGHTALYWYRQSLGQGLEFLIYFQGNSAPDKSGLPSDRFSAERTGGSVSTLTIQRTQQEDSAVYLCASSPQRTSLNEQFFGPGTRLTVL.

The gene calls are TRBV11-3 and TRBJ1-1; no reliable D call. The germline V and J ends were trimmed by 3 bases and 1 base, with 15 bases remaining between them. Per the germline V gene, CDR1 is SGHNT and CDR2 is YENEEA. The CDR3 spans 16 residues. The CDR3 DNA sequence: TGTGCCAGCAGCTTTAGAGGAGAGGAAGGGAACACTGAAGCTTTCTTT. Residues: CASSFRGEEGNTEAFF.

This sequence joins TRBV5-5 and TRBJ2-1; 7 nucleotides line up with TRBD2. The J segment lost 4 bases and the V segment lost 2 bases, leaving 6 bases of the junction unmatched. The V gene's germline CDR1 is SGHKS and CDR2 YYEKEE (reference sequence). This CDR3 region has 15 residues. The CDR3 here is CASSFSLAEYNEQFF. In DNA form, the CDR3 reads TGTGCCAGCAGCTTTAGTCTAGCGGAATACAATGAGCAGTTCTTC.

The rearrangement links TRBV6-1 to TRBJ2-5, with D uncertain. The J call could be wrong; TRBJ2-7 is a better fit for the DNA end. The CDR3 is 15 amino acids. Germline V gene lookup returns CDR1 MNHNS and CDR2 SASEGT. The CDR3 is CASSEPGDISYEQYF. In DNA form, the CDR3 reads TGTGCCAGCAGTGAACCCGGTGACATCTCCTACGAGCAGTACTTC.

V is TRBV27 and J is TRBJ1-2; D remains ambiguous. Germline CDR1 and CDR2: MNHEY and SMNVEV (reference sequence). V was clipped by 5 bases and J by 4 bases, with 14 bases between them. This CDR3 contains 14 residues. The CDR3 nucleotides are TGTGCCAGCAGTCTCGCAGGCGTGCCCTATGGCTACACCTTC. It codes for CASSLAGVPYGYTF.

The rearrangement links TRBV5-4 to TRBJ2-1; no firm D call. The length of the CDR3 is 14 residues. Trimming took off 2 bases at V and 5 bases at J, with 11 bases between the two ends. Germline CDR1 reads SGHNT; CDR2 reads YYREEE (reference sequence). CDR3 nucleotide sequence: TGTGCCAGCAGCTTAGATGCACTCGACAATGAGCAGTTCTTC. It yields the protein CASSLDALDNEQFF.

The rearrangement links TRBV5-6 to TRBJ2-7, with D possibly being TRBD2 (6 bases). V was shortened by 0 bases and J by 1 base, with 8 bases between the two germline ends. The CDR3 spans 14 residues. Germline-derived CDR1 and CDR2 are SGHDT and YYEEEE. CDR3 DNA: TGTGCCAGCAGCTTGGTCCGGGGGTCCTACGAGCAGTACTTC. Its translation is CASSLVRGSYEQYF.

CDR3 bases: TGCGCCAGCAGCCAAGCGGGAGCGGCGCCCTACGAGCAGTACTTC. It codes for CASSQAGAAPYEQYF. V gene TRBV4-3 combines with J gene TRBJ2-7; D may be TRBD2 (6 bases). This CDR3 is 15 amino acids long. Germline lookup yields CDR1 LGHNA and CDR2 YSLEER. V was clipped by 1 base and J by 2 bases, with 12 bases between them.

The V gene is TRBV2, the J gene TRBJ1-5, with TRBD1 matching 10 bases. Per germline, CDR1 SNHLY and CDR2 FYNNEI. The CDR3 runs 14 residues. V lost 7 bases, J lost 4 bases, and 4 bases stayed unmatched. CDR3 DNA sequence: TGTGCCAGCATTCAGGACAGGGGGAATCAGCCCCAGCATTTT. As protein: CASIQDRGNQPQHF.

V gene TRBV27 combines with J gene TRBJ1-2; no definite D call. This CDR3 region has 15 residues. Germline V lookup: CDR1 MNHEY, CDR2 SMNVEV (reference sequence). V lost 0 bases and J lost 7, with 15 bases in between. This CDR3 reads CASSLSISRSSGYTF. The DNA of the CDR3 is TGTGCCAGCAGTTTATCGATTTCCCGATCGAGTGGCTACACCTTC.

The J gene is TRBJ1-1, the V gene TRBV5-8; D possibly corresponds to TRBD1 (5 bases). Trimming removed 2 bases at V and 6 bases at J, with 23 bases between. Germline V gene sequence: CDR1 SGHTS, CDR2 YDEGEE. The CDR3 is 17 amino acids. The CDR3 nucleotides are TGTGCCAGCAGCTTTAACCGGGGCCACGAAGGGGACTCTGAAGCTTTCTTT. Protein: CASSFNRGHEGDSEAFF.

J is TRBJ1-5 and V is TRBV19, with D perhaps TRBD1 (6 bases). Trimming removed 7 bases at V and 0 bases at J, with 25 bases between. In germline, CDR1 is LNHDA, CDR2 SQIVND (reference sequence). This CDR3 region has 19 residues. The CDR3 DNA sequence: TGTGCCAGTACCTCACAGTTCTTTGGGGGACACTATAGCAATCAGCCCCAGCATTTT. Translation gives CASTSQFFGGHYSNQPQHF.

This clone was seen a handful of times. This chain connects TRBV4-1 to TRBJ1-2; TRBD1 aligns across 11 bases. The germline V gene encodes CDR1 MGHRA and CDR2 YSYEKL. The CDR3 extends over 16 amino acids. The ends lost 3 bases at V and 6 bases at J; junction bases unmatched: 9. This CDR3 reads CASSQEGDRGGNGYTF. The CDR3 DNA follows: TGCGCCAGCAGCCAGGAAGGGGACAGGGGGGGGAATGGCTACACCTTC.